What follows are 8 T cell receptor beta chains derived from one specimen sequenced in a study of blood T cell repertoires in COVID-19. Using immunoSEQ multiplex PCR, the repertoire was profiled, and TCRdb retains in-frame clones only, with some absent. Among roughly 16,000 clones listed, 80% to 90% were seen once. Sample: peripheral blood. These receptors all come from a man aged 55 to 69 with acute or convalescent COVID-19.

The J gene is TRBJ1-1, the V gene TRBV5-1, with 8 bases that match TRBD1. The germline V gene encodes CDR1 SGHRS and CDR2 YFSETQ. V lost 3 bases, J lost 0 bases, and 7 bases stayed unmatched. This CDR3 is built from 16 residues. The CDR3 nucleotides read TGCGCCAGCAGCTCCGGACAGGGCCAAATGAACACTGAAGCTTTCTTT. It encodes CASSSGQGQMNTEAFF.

The rearrangement joins TRBV10-3 to TRBJ2-3; D possibly corresponds to TRBD2 (5 bases). V was pared by 4 bases and J by 6 bases, with 20 bases between. CDR1 and CDR2 from the germline V gene are ENHRY and SYGVKD. This CDR3 region has 16 residues. In nucleotides, the CDR3 is TGTGCCATCAGTGGGCACGGACCTCCCCCGGGGGATACGCAGTATTTT. It is translated as CAISGHGPPPGDTQYF.

The chain employs TRBV19 and TRBJ1-1; 7 nucleotides line up with TRBD1. Germline V gene lookup returns CDR1 LNHDA and CDR2 SQIVND (reference sequence). The CDR3 loop spans 16 amino acids. J lost 1 base, V lost 5 bases, and 10 bases had no gene match. This CDR3 is CASSEGTALSNTEAFF. In DNA, the CDR3 is TGTGCCAGTAGTGAGGGGACAGCACTTTCGAACACTGAAGCTTTCTTT.

This chain connects TRBV28 to TRBJ1-4; 7 nucleotides line up with TRBD1. Per the germline V gene, CDR1 is MDHEN and CDR2 is SYDVKM. J gave up 3 bases and V 1 base, and 5 bases lay outside the gene matches. The CDR3 contains 16 residues. The CDR3 loop is CASSLYPGTANEKLFF. The DNA for the CDR3 is TGTGCCAGCAGTTTATACCCCGGGACAGCTAATGAAAAACTGTTTTTT. Drawing the rest from reference TRBV28 and TRBJ1-4, the complete variable domain is DVKVTQSSRYLVKRTGEKVFLECVQDMDHENMFWYRQDPGLGLRLIYFSYDVKMKEKGDIPEGYSVSREKKERFSLILESASTNQTSMYLCASSLYPGTANEKLFFGSGTQLSVL.

This sequence joins TRBV27 and TRBJ1-5; 7 positions match TRBD1. The CDR3 has 14 residues. With V trimmed by 5 bases and J by 9 bases, 10 bases remained unmatched. Per the germline V gene, CDR1 is MNHEY and CDR2 is SMNVEV (reference sequence). The chain's CDR3 is CASSPTGVTRPQHF. The CDR3 DNA is TGTGCCAGCAGTCCTACAGGGGTCACGCGGCCCCAGCATTTT.

V usage is TRBV19 and J usage is TRBJ2-1, with TRBD1 matching over 9 bases. The germline V gene has CDR1 LNHDA and CDR2 SQIVND (reference sequence). Trimming at V came to 9 bases and at J to 0 bases, leaving 6 bases not matched to a gene. This CDR3 is 15 amino acids long. CDR3 sequence: CASRDRVNSYNEQFF. CDR3 bases: TGTGCCAGCAGGGACAGGGTAAACTCCTACAATGAGCAGTTCTTC.

This sequence joins TRBV27 and TRBJ2-7; 8 nucleotides match TRBD2. Germline CDR1 MNHEY, CDR2 SMNVEV (reference sequence). J was trimmed by 0 bases and V by 5 bases; bases with no gene match: 9. This CDR3 has 16 residues. CDR3 sequence (DNA): TGTGCCAGCAGTCCAAGAACTAGCGGACCCTCCTACGAGCAGTACTTC. This sequence encodes CASSPRTSGPSYEQYF.

The chain has TRBV9 and TRBJ1-1; 8 bases are a match to TRBD1. Germline values: CDR1 SGDLS, CDR2 YYNGEE. The CDR3 has 14 amino acids. V lost 3 bases, J lost 3 bases, and 4 bases stayed unmatched. Here the CDR3 reads CASSASTGDTEAFF. The CDR3 region has the DNA TGTGCCAGCAGCGCATCGACAGGGGACACTGAAGCTTTCTTT.